What follows are 31 T cell receptor beta chains derived from one specimen sequenced in a study of blood T cell repertoires in COVID-19. Libraries were prepared by immunoSEQ multiplex PCR; TCRdb keeps only in-frame clonotypes and omits some of them. The repertoire includes fewer than 400,000 clones, about 85% of them detected once, and approximately 3.7% sits in the top ten. Input material: peripheral blood. The receptors were gathered from a woman aged 18-35 years with acute or convalescent COVID-19.

The V gene is TRBV11-2, the J gene TRBJ2-3; D unresolved. This CDR3 has 13 amino acids. Germline CDR1 reads SGHAT; CDR2 reads FQNNGV. Deletions cut 2 bases from V and 6 bases from J, with 9 bases between. The CDR3 reads CASSLRIEDTQYF. The CDR3 DNA sequence: TGTGCCAGCAGCTTAAGAATCGAGGATACGCAGTATTTT. Full variable domain (missing parts from reference TRBV11-2 and TRBJ2-3): EAGVAQSPRYKIIEKRQSVAFWCNPISGHATLYWYQQILGQGPKLLIQFQNNGVVDDSQLPKDRFSAERLKGVDSTLKIQPAKLEDSAVYLCASSLRIEDTQYFGPGTRLTVL.

The chain is built from TRBV6-1 and TRBJ2-2, with 12 bases that match TRBD2. Germline CDR1 is MNHNS and CDR2 is SASEGT. This CDR3 contains 18 residues. V was clipped by 3 bases and J by 8 bases; unmatched bases: 13. This chain's CDR3 is CASSDPVLAGGPWGELFF. CDR3 DNA: TGTGCCAGCAGTGACCCAGTCCTAGCGGGAGGGCCGTGGGGGGAGCTGTTTTTT.

This clone appeared a few times. This chain uses TRBV11-3 with TRBJ2-7; the D is unclear. CDR3 length equals 14 residues. Germline CDR1 and CDR2: SGHNT and YENEEA. V lost 0 bases and J lost 5, with 11 bases in between. CDR3 in amino acids: CASSLDRSRDEQYF. The CDR3 DNA follows: TGTGCCAGCAGCTTAGATCGTAGTCGAGACGAGCAGTACTTC.

The chain recombines TRBV19 with TRBJ1-2; 9 bases line up with TRBD1. CDR3 length equals 15 residues. CDR1 is LNHDA and CDR2 is SQIVND in the germline V gene (reference sequence). The ends lost 4 bases at V and 2 bases at J; junction bases unmatched: 5. The CDR3 sequence: CASSTTGTGNYGYTF. CDR3 DNA: TGTGCCAGTAGTACCACCGGGACAGGGAACTATGGCTACACCTTC.

The chain is built from TRBV27 and TRBJ1-5; no definite D call. V was trimmed by 1 base and J by 0 bases, leaving 7 bases between them. CDR1 MNHEY and CDR2 SMNVEV come from the germline V gene (reference sequence). CDR3 length: 15 residues. The CDR3 nucleotides are TGTGCCAGCAGTTTATGGCCGCCTAGCAATCAGCCCCAGCATTTT. The encoded protein is CASSLWPPSNQPQHF.

This chain connects TRBV28 to TRBJ2-1, with 7 bases fitting TRBD2. Germline lookup yields CDR1 MDHEN and CDR2 SYDVKM. Trimming at V came to 3 bases and at J to 5 bases, leaving 4 bases not matched to a gene. The CDR3 has 14 residues. CDR3 region: CASSFGTTHNEQFF. DNA of the CDR3: TGTGCCAGCAGTTTTGGGACTACACACAATGAGCAGTTCTTC.

The V gene is TRBV19, the J gene TRBJ2-5, with no clear D. Germline V lookup: CDR1 LNHDA, CDR2 SQIVND (reference sequence). The CDR3 spans 15 residues. Trimming stripped 3 bases from V and 5 bases from J, with 16 bases between. The CDR3 bases are TGTGCCAGTAGTATCTTGTCCAGTCTCGGGGAGACCCAGTACTTC. Protein sequence: CASSILSSLGETQYF. The whole variable domain, remainder taken from reference TRBV19 and TRBJ2-5, is DGGITQSPKYLFRKEGQNVTLSCEQNLNHDAMYWYRQDPGQGLRLIYYSQIVNDFQKGDIAEGYSVSREKKESFPLTVTSAQKNPTAFYLCASSILSSLGETQYFGPGTRLLVL.

V gene TRBV12-5 combines with J gene TRBJ2-2; possibly TRBD1 for D (5 bases). The V gene lost 1 base and the J gene lost 1 base, with 7 bases spanning the gap. Germline V gene data show CDR1 as LGHNT and CDR2 as FRNRAP. CDR3 length: 15 amino acids. The CDR3 DNA follows: TGTGCTAGTGGTTTGGGTGACAGGAACACCGGGGAGCTGTTTTTT. Translation gives CASGLGDRNTGELFF.

This clone showed up just once. This chain links TRBV15 with TRBJ1-5; tentative D call: TRBD1 (5 bases). Trimming pared 0 bases from V and 4 bases from J, leaving 16 bases between. The CDR3 is 17 amino acids. The V gene's germline CDR1 is LNHNV and CDR2 YYDKDF (reference sequence). CDR3 DNA sequence: TGTGCCACCAGCAGAGATCTGTTCAGGGCCGGAAATCAGCCCCAGCATTTT. Amino acids: CATSRDLFRAGNQPQHF.

This clone was recorded once. This sequence joins TRBV5-1 and TRBJ2-5; 10 bases match TRBD2. V trimming: 0 bases; J trimming: 9 bases; junction bases outside the gene matches: 11. Germline V gene data show CDR1 as SGHRS and CDR2 as YFSETQ. CDR3 length: 16 residues. This CDR3 reads CASSLEEREGPFAQYF. The CDR3 coding sequence is TGCGCCAGCAGCTTGGAAGAGCGGGAGGGCCCGTTCGCCCAGTACTTC.

This sequence joins TRBV7-3 and TRBJ2-2, with D unclear. The CDR3 is 12 residues long. Trimming removed 2 bases at V and 5 bases at J, with 3 bases between. Looked up from germline, CDR1 is SGHTA and CDR2 is FQGTGA. CDR3 nucleotides: TGTGCCAGCAGCTTAGAGACCGGGGAGCTGTTTTTT. Its translation is CASSLETGELFF.

This clone was counted a single time. The CDR3 DNA follows: TGCGCCAGCAGCTTGGTTGGACAGGGACACCAAGAGACCCAGTACTTC. It encodes CASSLVGQGHQETQYF. J is TRBJ2-5 and V is TRBV5-1, with 8 bases matching TRBD1. V was pared by 0 bases and J by 0 bases, with 4 bases of the junction left unmatched. Germline V gives CDR1 SGHRS, CDR2 YFSETQ. The CDR3 totals 16 residues.

The V gene is TRBV9, the J gene TRBJ1-6, with D possibly TRBD1 on 5 matching bases. The CDR3 is 16 residues long. V lost 4 bases and J 7 bases, leaving 18 bases between the germline ends. Germline CDR1 SGDLS, CDR2 YYNGEE. The DNA of the CDR3 is TGTGCCAGCAGCCCTAGGGCAGGGTCGCGGAATTCACCCCTCCACTTT. Residues: CASSPRAGSRNSPLHF. Using reference TRBV9 and TRBJ1-6 for the parts outside the CDR3, the full variable domain is DSGVTQTPKHLITATGQRVTLRCSPRSGDLSVYWYQQSLDQGLQFLIQYYNGEERAKGNILERFSAQQFPDLHSELNLSSLELGDSALYFCASSPRAGSRNSPLHFGNGTRLTVT.

This chain links TRBV27 with TRBJ2-1; no reliable D call. The ends were cut back, 3 bases at V and 2 bases at J, with 11 bases in the middle. The CDR3 loop spans 15 amino acids. Germline loops: CDR1 MNHEY, CDR2 SMNVEV (reference sequence). CDR3 DNA sequence: TGTGCCAGCAGTTTCGCAGCGAACCCCTACAATGAGCAGTTCTTC. It yields the protein CASSFAANPYNEQFF.

This clone showed up just once. The V call is TRBV2, the J call TRBJ1-1; no firm D call. CDR3 size: 14 residues. Trimming stripped 4 bases from V and 2 bases from J, with 11 bases between. Looked up from germline, CDR1 is SNHLY and CDR2 is FYNNEI. CDR3 in DNA: TGTGCCAGCAGTGTGAGGCCCTATAACACTGAAGCTTTCTTT. Translation gives CASSVRPYNTEAFF.

The chain has TRBV6-4 and TRBJ1-2; TRBD1 matches at 8 bases. V lost 3 bases to trimming and J lost 3 bases; unmatched junction nucleotides: 6. Per germline, CDR1 MRHNA and CDR2 SNTAGT. The CDR3 spans 15 residues. CDR3 sequence (DNA): TGTGCCAGCAGTGAAAACCCACAGGGGGACTATGGCTACACCTTC. Encoded protein: CASSENPQGDYGYTF.

The V call is TRBV6-5, the J call TRBJ1-1, with D possibly TRBD1 on 6 matching bases. Germline V gene lookup returns CDR1 MNHEY and CDR2 SVGAGI. V dropped 7 bases and J dropped 2 bases, with 17 bases sitting between them. The CDR3 extends over 15 amino acids. CDR3 residues: CASIPLDRSNTEAFF. DNA of the CDR3: TGTGCCAGCATTCCCTTAGACAGGTCAAACACTGAAGCTTTCTTT.

The chain employs TRBV21-1 and TRBJ1-3; TRBD1 is the table's D call, not checked against the DNA. TRBV21-1 is tagged as a pseudogene. This CDR3 has 15 residues. For the CDR3, the DNA is TGTGCCAGCAGCAAAGGAACAGGGGTAGGAAACACCATATATTTT. It yields the protein CASSKGTGVGNTIYF.

As DNA, the CDR3 is TGTGCCACCAGTGACCGAAGCGGGGGCGTAATAGATACGCAGTATTTT. It is translated as CATSDRSGGVIDTQYF. The rearrangement joins TRBV24-1 to TRBJ2-3; 8 bases fit TRBD2. The J segment lost 5 bases and the V segment lost 4 bases, leaving 10 bases of the junction unmatched. The germline CDR1 and CDR2 sequences are KGHDR and SFDVKD. This CDR3 contains 16 residues.

V and J are TRBV7-6 and TRBJ1-2; 8 nucleotides match TRBD1. The CDR3 is 18 amino acids. Trimming at V came to 2 bases and at J to 6 bases, leaving 17 bases not matched to a gene. Germline V gene sequence: CDR1 SGHVS, CDR2 FNYEAQ. DNA of the CDR3: TGTGCCAGCAGCTTATCCTCACCACCATACCAGGGGGCTGATGGCTACACCTTC. It translates to CASSLSSPPYQGADGYTF.

The chain combines TRBV27 with TRBJ1-6; 9 bases are a match to TRBD1. The trim removed 6 bases at V and 7 bases at J, leaving 13 bases unmatched. Per germline, CDR1 MNHEY and CDR2 SMNVEV (reference sequence). The CDR3 has 17 amino acids. The CDR3 sequence: CASSLNFLGQGNSPLHF. DNA of the CDR3: TGTGCCAGCAGCCTAAATTTCTTAGGACAGGGGAATTCACCCCTCCACTTT.

V is TRBV18 and J is TRBJ1-4, with 8 bases matching TRBD1. The CDR3 loop spans 18 amino acids. Germline trimming cut 8 bases from V and 2 bases from J; bases unmatched to any gene: 16. CDR1 and CDR2 from the germline V gene are KGHSH and LQKENI. DNA for the CDR3: TGTGCCAGCCATCGGACAGGGACCCGGCTTGGGACTAATGAAAAACTGTTTTTT. Protein product: CASHRTGTRLGTNEKLFF.

This sequence joins TRBV27 and TRBJ1-1; weak D call: TRBD1 (6 bases). The V end lost 8 bases, the J end lost 1 base, and 14 bases lay between the germline ends. Per the germline V gene, CDR1 is MNHEY and CDR2 is SMNVEV (reference sequence). There are 14 residues in the CDR3. Written as DNA, the CDR3 is TGTGCCAGCCATCTCCTGGGACAGAACACTGAAGCTTTCTTT. Translating gives CASHLLGQNTEAFF.

The chain combines TRBV24-1 with TRBJ1-5, with no clear D. The V gene's germline CDR1 is KGHDR and CDR2 SFDVKD. The CDR3 totals 17 residues. V was pared by 0 bases and J by 3 bases, with 14 bases between. CDR3 sequence: CATSDLSRWAINQPQHF. The CDR3, as DNA: TGTGCCACCAGTGATTTGTCACGATGGGCGATCAATCAGCCCCAGCATTTT.

The V call is TRBV27, the J call TRBJ2-6; no definite D call. Germline CDR1 reads MNHEY; CDR2 reads SMNVEV (reference sequence). The length of the CDR3 is 14 residues. The ends were cut back, 7 bases at V and 1 base at J, with 8 bases in the middle. The CDR3 spells CASTTESGANVLTF. The CDR3 DNA follows: TGTGCCAGCACCACGGAGTCTGGGGCCAACGTCCTGACTTTC.

V is TRBV6-1 and J is TRBJ1-5, with 10 bases that match TRBD1. Germline lookup yields CDR1 MNHNS and CDR2 SASEGT. Germline trimming cut 1 base from V and 3 bases from J; bases unmatched to any gene: 3. The CDR3 is made up of 16 amino acids. The CDR3 loop is CASSEGGTGDNQPQHF. CDR3 nucleotides: TGTGCCAGCAGTGAAGGTGGGACAGGGGACAATCAGCCCCAGCATTTT.

The CDR3 DNA is TGTGCCAGCAGCGAAGGAGGGGATGAGCAGTTCTTC. Translating gives CASSEGGDEQFF. This chain connects TRBV9 to TRBJ2-1; D might be TRBD2 (6 bases). The CDR3 has 12 amino acids. The V gene's germline CDR1 is SGDLS and CDR2 YYNGEE. Trimming removed 3 bases from V and 8 bases from J, with 9 bases in between.

This clone was found once. The rearrangement joins TRBV6-6 to TRBJ2-2, with 7 bases aligning to TRBD1. This CDR3 contains 13 residues. V gave up 6 bases and J gave up 6 bases; unmatched junction bases: 4. The germline V gene encodes CDR1 MNHNY and CDR2 SVGAGI (reference sequence). The CDR3 nucleotides read TGTGCCAGCAGGTTCGGGACAGCCGGGGAGCTGTTTTTT. It encodes CASRFGTAGELFF.

This clone was recorded once. The CDR3 sequence is CASRDREVKLFF. CDR3 in DNA: TGTGCCAGCAGAGACAGGGAGGTAAAACTGTTTTTT. This sequence joins TRBV2 and TRBJ1-4, with 7 nucleotides matching TRBD1. V was clipped by 6 bases and J by 10 bases; unmatched bases: 5. CDR3 length equals 12 residues. Germline CDR1 is SNHLY and CDR2 is FYNNEI. The variable domain in full, completed from reference TRBV2 and TRBJ1-4, reads EPEVTQTPSHQVTQMGQEVILRCVPISNHLYFYWYRQILGQKVEFLVSFYNNEISEKSEIFDDQFSVERPDGSNFTLKIRSTKLEDSAMYFCASRDREVKLFFGSGTQLSVL.

The chain employs TRBV2 and TRBJ2-7; 8 bases map to TRBD2. The CDR3 runs to 20 residues. Germline V gives CDR1 SNHLY, CDR2 FYNNEI. J gave up 3 bases and V 0 bases, and 19 bases lay outside the gene matches. The CDR3 here is CASSEASPAAAGGNSYEQYF. The CDR3 DNA reads as TGTGCCAGCAGTGAAGCCTCCCCCGCCGCGGCGGGAGGAAACAGCTACGAGCAGTACTTC.

The genes are TRBV27 and TRBJ2-7; TRBD2 matches 11 bases. J was trimmed by 0 bases and V by 7 bases; bases with no gene match: 8. Germline CDR1 reads MNHEY; CDR2 reads SMNVEV (reference sequence). The length of the CDR3 is 16 residues. In nucleotides, the CDR3 is TGTGCCAGCAAGATTCTAGCGGGAGGATCCTCCTACGAGCAGTACTTC. Protein product: CASKILAGGSSYEQYF.